This T cell receptor beta chain was retrieved from a study of metastatic and nonmetastatic thyroid tumors (dated by TCRdb to about 2020). About the investigation overall: The researchers compared repertoires between peripheral blood samples and tumor or nodule tissue samples from patients with malignant or benign thyroid disease. Broader findings and caveats from the paper: In both blood and tumor samples, TCR beta diversity was reported to be significantly higher in malignant tumors than in benign nodules.

None of the patients had been given any treatment before thyroid surgery. Patient clinical samples collected from the early 2010s to the late 2010s were retrospectively analysed using T-cell receptor beta sequencing. Deletion took 2 bases off V and 6 bases off J, with a span of 11 bases between the germline ends. The CDR3, from cysteine to phenylalanine, totals 13 residues. Kept here is only the CDR3 DNA, which spans 39 bases and is read in frame from base 1. The germline V gene provides CDR1 MNHEY and CDR2 SVGAGI. The table lists this clone with a few counts. No cognate antigen has been identified for it. No qualities accompany the bases; no much larger clone lies one base away. Library method: PCR. The data were produced on an Illumina HiSeq 4000. High-throughput sequencing was used to profile the CDR3 region of the TCR beta-chain in every patient. For the original study's pipeline: Drawing on CDR3 differences between clinicopathological groups, the researchers built a classifier meant to tell apart patients with distant-metastatic papillary thyroid cancer. To measure repertoire diversity the researchers used the Shannon index, while the Morisita-Horn index served to gauge how similar the tumor and blood repertoires were. TCRdb reran the public reads through fastp at Q25 and MiXCR, keeping productive beta chains. Clone size and V and J calls follow TCRdb, not the original study. Across this sample there are 15,000 to 20,000 clones, with over 20% seen only once. The ten most abundant clones make up about 10% of the sample.

This receptor was identified in a female donor with papillary thyroid cancer or a benign thyroid nodule (not recorded which). Some clones in this sample may be carry-over from other donors' samples. The specimen was adjacent normal tissue. The sequence links TRBV6-5 to TRBJ2-7; the D segment is perhaps TRBD1 or TRBD2, each sharing 6 matched bases. The bases are TGTGCCAGCAGTTACGGAGGGGGTGGCGAGCAGTACTTC. The encoded protein is CASSYGGGGEQYF.